This T cell receptor (beta chain) emerged from a study of PD-L1 blockade in urothelial cancer. Across the study: Atezolizumab 1,200 mg was given intravenously every 3 weeks, starting 2014. Among blood samples, the median T cell count was some 140,000.

This table comes from immunoSEQ multiplex PCR, and its TCRdb copy is limited to in-frame clones, with some not included. In the table there are 85,000 to 95,000 clones, 70% to 90% of which are singletons. As to time point: pretreatment peripheral blood. Overall study results and limits: Sub-median blood TCR clonality before treatment predicted longer survival.

Concerning this clone: Its antigen is still unknown.

The clonotype originates from a woman of 80 years or more with urothelial cancer. Sample: PBMCs, taken around atezolizumab (anti-PD-L1) treatment.

Here the CDR3 DNA reads TGTGCCATCAGTGGTGGACTAGCGGACACAGATACGCAGTATTTT. Translating it yields CAISGGLADTDTQYF. The chain links TRBV10-3 to TRBJ2-3; 10 bases fit TRBD2. J lost 2 bases, V lost 4 bases, and 3 bases had no gene match. Germline loops: CDR1 ENHRY, CDR2 SYGVKD. The CDR3 contains 15 residues.